This entry lists 26 T cell receptor beta chains sequenced from one sample in a study of T cells in Graves' hyperthyroidism and ophthalmopathy. RNA transcripts served as the template for amplifying TCR beta CDR3 regions. HTBI primers were the set used in a first-round RT-PCR of the TCR CDR3. TCRdb redid the calling of the multiplex PCR reads with MiXCR, one entry per CDR3 protein. The table lists under 70,000 distinct CDR3 sequences, approximately 53% of them singletons. The sample comprised blood. These receptors all stem from a woman aged 55-70 years with Graves' ophthalmopathy.

V usage is TRBV2 and J usage is TRBJ1-2, with D tentatively TRBD1 (6 bases). Germline-derived CDR1 and CDR2 are SNHLY and FYNNEI. V dropped 1 base and J dropped 4 bases, with 13 bases sitting between them. The length of the CDR3 is 15 residues. Here the CDR3 DNA reads TGTGCCAGCAGTGAAGGAGCGGGGGGGCCCTATGGCTACACCTTC. Protein: CASSEGAGGPYGYTF.

This chain uses TRBV9 with TRBJ2-3; no reliable D call. The CDR3 length is 13 residues. The V gene lost 0 bases and the J gene lost 6 bases, with 8 bases spanning the gap. Germline V gene data show CDR1 as SGDLS and CDR2 as YYNGEE. Here the CDR3 reads CASSVAPFDTQYF. DNA of the CDR3: TGTGCCAGCAGCGTAGCCCCATTCGATACGCAGTATTTT.

This clonotype is categorized as medium-sized (0.01 to 0.1%). CDR3 coding DNA: TGCAGCCCGGGACTAGCCGGGAACAATGAGCAGTTCTTC. Residues: CSPGLAGNNEQFF. The rearrangement links TRBV20-1 to TRBJ2-1, with TRBD2 matching 9 bases. This CDR3 comprises 13 residues. Germline V gene data show CDR1 as DFQATT and CDR2 as SNEGSKA (reference sequence).

There are many counts of this clonotype. V and J are TRBV10-2 and TRBJ2-7, with no clear D. Germline assignment: CDR1 WSHSY and CDR2 SAAADI. The CDR3 runs 15 residues. V lost 2 bases, J lost 2 bases, and 13 bases lay in between. CDR3 sequence: CASSETSSATYEQYF. CDR3 bases: TGCGCCAGCAGTGAGACCTCCTCAGCGACCTACGAGCAGTACTTC.

This clonotype was counted at least ten times. V usage is TRBV19 and J usage is TRBJ1-5, with 10 bases that match TRBD1. Per the germline V gene, CDR1 is LNHDA and CDR2 is SQIVND (reference sequence). This CDR3 spans 15 amino acids. Unmatched junction bases numbered 8, after V lost 5 bases and J lost 7 bases. CDR3 sequence reads: CASSQDRGFGQPQHF. CDR3 nucleotides: TGTGCCAGTAGTCAGGACAGGGGGTTCGGCCAGCCCCAGCATTTT.

CDR3 region: CSAAPGHRSGANVLTF. In nucleotides, the CDR3 is TGCAGTGCTGCACCCGGACACCGCTCTGGGGCCAACGTCCTGACTTTC. The chain has TRBV20-1 and TRBJ2-6, with D possibly being TRBD1 (5 bases). The CDR3 is made up of 16 amino acids. Germline V gene lookup returns CDR1 DFQATT and CDR2 SNEGSKA (reference sequence). V lost 5 bases to trimming and J lost 0 bases, with 14 bases between them.

The V and J genes are TRBV29-1 and TRBJ1-3; 9 bases align to TRBD1. The CDR3 is 15 residues long. Unmatched junction bases numbered 10, after V lost 6 bases and J lost 4 bases. CDR1 and CDR2 from the germline V gene are SQVTM and ANQGSEA. The CDR3 coding sequence is TGCAGCGTCCTCGCCGGGACAGGGAAAGGAAACACCATATATTTT. It is translated as CSVLAGTGKGNTIYF.

Concerning this clonotype itself: The junction departs from the called germline gene at one end, perhaps through a read error. This rearrangement joins TRBV20-1 to TRBJ2-7; 8 bases are shared with TRBD2. The germline gives CDR1 DFQATT, CDR2 SNEGSKA (reference sequence). The CDR3 totals 15 residues. In DNA, the CDR3 is TGCACTGCTGAGGAGTGGGGCGGGGGGACTCGGGAGCAGTACTTC. It translates to CTAEEWGGGTREQYF.

This clonotype was counted many times. The gene calls are TRBV27 and TRBJ2-7; TRBD1 matches at 7 bases. Trimming at V came to 6 bases and at J to 4 bases, leaving 9 bases not matched to a gene. Germline assignment: CDR1 MNHEY and CDR2 SMNVEV (reference sequence). The length of the CDR3 is 14 residues. CDR3: CASSLRDRAYEQYF. CDR3 nucleotides: TGTGCCAGCAGCCTACGCGACAGGGCTTACGAGCAGTACTTC.

This sequence joins TRBV20-1 and TRBJ2-3, with 15 bases that match TRBD2. The CDR3 has 18 residues. Germline V gives CDR1 DFQATT, CDR2 SNEGSKA (reference sequence). V dropped 1 base and J dropped 1; count of bases not matched to a gene: 6. The CDR3 loop is CSARGTGTSGGRTDTQYF. In DNA, the CDR3 is TGCAGTGCTAGAGGAACCGGGACTAGCGGGGGGCGCACAGATACGCAGTATTTT.

This clonotype was seen repeatedly, ten times or more. The chain carries TRBV7-2 and TRBJ2-7; TRBD1 matches at 8 bases. The CDR3 sequence is 15 residues long. The trim removed 0 bases at V and 0 bases at J, leaving 1 base unmatched. Germline CDR1 and CDR2: SGHTA and FQGNSA. CDR3 in DNA: TGTGCCAGCAGCTTAGCGGGACAGGTCTCCTACGAGCAGTACTTC. As protein: CASSLAGQVSYEQYF.

This clonotype was recorded at least ten times. The chain employs TRBV4-1 and TRBJ2-3; TRBD2 matches at 10 bases. The J segment lost 14 bases and the V segment lost 4 bases, leaving 12 bases of the junction unmatched. This CDR3 comprises 14 residues. Germline loops: CDR1 MGHRA, CDR2 YSYEKL. The CDR3 DNA is TGCGCCAGCAGCCTCTCGCCTCTAGCGGGAGAAGTGTATTTT. Translating gives CASSLSPLAGEVYF.

By share of the sample, this clonotype is medium-sized. The genes are TRBV20-1 and TRBJ1-2, with a possible D match to TRBD1 (6 bases). Germline CDR1 and CDR2: DFQATT and SNEGSKA (reference sequence). This CDR3 comprises 13 residues. The V end lost 5 bases, the J end lost 4 bases, and 14 bases lay between the germline ends. CDR3 coding DNA: TGCAGTGCTTCTGGAAGGGACACCTATGGCTACACCTTC. The encoded protein is CSASGRDTYGYTF.

Note on this clonotype: Sequence at one end of the junction differs from germline and may be a read error. The V call is TRBV5-4, the J call TRBJ2-7, with TRBD1 matching 10 bases. CDR3 length: 14 residues. The germline CDR1 and CDR2 sequences are SGHNT and YYREEE (reference sequence). CDR3 loop: CASSGGTGAYEQGF. In nucleotides, the CDR3 is TGTGCCAGCAGCGGAGGGACAGGGGCCTACGAGCAGGGCTTC.

Comment on this clonotype: It is unclear where the CDR3 begins or ends on the DNA, so no DNA is shown, and the CDR3 is as TCRdb lists it. V is TRBV19 and J is TRBJ1-5. Germline values: CDR1 LNHDA, CDR2 SQIVND (reference sequence). The CDR3 numbers 18 amino acids, ends counted. Here the CDR3 reads CASSRGSRLFFGSGTQHF.

This clonotype appeared a single time. A read error may produce the germline difference seen at one junction end. The CDR3 protein is CAGSLRGGSYSNQPQHF. CDR3 DNA sequence: TGCGCCGGCAGCTTGCGAGGGGGGTCTTATAGCAATCAGCCCCAGCATTTT. V is TRBV5-1 and J is TRBJ1-5; perhaps TRBD1 as D (6 bases). Germline V gives CDR1 SGHRS, CDR2 YFSETQ. The CDR3 is made up of 17 amino acids.

This rearrangement joins TRBV15 to TRBJ1-4; D might be TRBD1 (6 bases). Per germline, CDR1 LNHNV and CDR2 YYDKDF (reference sequence). The CDR3 runs 16 residues. V was trimmed by 5 bases and J by 6 bases, leaving 19 bases between them. The CDR3 DNA is TGTGCCACCAGCGGGCCTTCGGGGGGGGCAGATGAAAAACTGTTTTTT. This codes for CATSGPSGGADEKLFF.

CDR3 sequence reads: CASSLTYRGEGQGGYTF. The CDR3 DNA sequence: TGTGCCAGCAGCTTAACCTATCGGGGGGAAGGGCAAGGCGGCTACACCTTC. The chain combines TRBV7-2 with TRBJ1-2, with D possibly matching TRBD1 (5 bases). CDR3 length equals 17 residues. Trimming removed 2 bases at V and 8 bases at J, with 24 bases between. CDR1 is SGHTA, CDR2 FQGNSA, per germline.

The V call is TRBV7-6, the J call TRBJ1-1; D is unclear. The CDR3 length is 13 residues. V was cut by 5 bases and J by 4 bases, with 11 bases left in between. CDR1 and CDR2 (germline): SGHVS, FNYEAQ. CDR3 protein: CASSASGPTEAFF. Here the CDR3 DNA reads TGTGCCAGCAGCGCTTCCGGCCCCACTGAAGCTTTCTTT.

The chain couples TRBV20-1 to TRBJ1-5, with D perhaps TRBD1 (6 bases). Germline loops: CDR1 DFQATT, CDR2 SNEGSKA (reference sequence). V was trimmed by 2 bases and J by 4 bases, leaving 15 bases between them. The CDR3 is made up of 15 amino acids. The CDR3 region has the DNA TGCAGTGCTAGACTCCGACAGGTCCCTAATCAGCCCCAGCATTTT. This gives the protein CSARLRQVPNQPQHF.

In this sample, this clonotype turned up once. V usage is TRBV7-2 and J usage is TRBJ2-7; TRBD2 aligns across 7 bases. The CDR3 sequence is 15 residues long. Germline-derived CDR1 and CDR2 are SGHTA and FQGNSA. V dropped 2 bases and J dropped 5; count of bases not matched to a gene: 9. Here the CDR3 DNA reads TGTGCCAGCAGCTTATCCCGGGGGAGGGCCGACGAGCAGTACTTC. Amino acids: CASSLSRGRADEQYF.

The CDR3 region is CASSRGGELFF. The CDR3 region has the DNA TGTGCCAGCAGCCGGGGGGGGGAGCTGTTTTTT. The rearrangement uses TRBV9 and TRBJ2-2; a weak D match, TRBD2 (6 bases). Trimming cost V 4 bases and J 8 bases, with 6 bases left between them. The CDR3 contains 11 residues. CDR1 SGDLS and CDR2 YYNGEE come from the germline V gene.

This rearrangement joins TRBV12-3 or TRBV12-4 to TRBJ1-1; 8 bases line up with TRBD1. J lost 6 bases, V lost 6 bases, and 18 bases had no gene match. The CDR3 consists of 17 residues. CDR3 sequence reads: CASSPQATGAEGAEAFF. In nucleotides, the CDR3 is TGTGCCAGCAGCCCACAGGCGACAGGGGCCGAGGGCGCTGAAGCTTTCTTT.

The CDR3 region is CSAFAGTSGNSTDTQYF. CDR3 bases: TGCAGTGCTTTCGCCGGGACTAGCGGTAATAGCACAGATACGCAGTATTTT. This chain connects TRBV20-1 to TRBJ2-3; 11 bases fit TRBD2. The CDR3 runs 17 residues. The junction had 10 bases not matched to a gene; V was cut back by 5 bases and J by 0 bases. Germline values: CDR1 DFQATT, CDR2 SNEGSKA (reference sequence).

This clonotype was observed many times. This rearrangement joins TRBV5-1 to TRBJ2-3; D gene uncertain. CDR1 is SGHRS, CDR2 YFSETQ, per germline. The V end was cut by 0 bases, the J end by 7 bases, with 12 bases between. The CDR3 sequence is 14 residues long. The CDR3 loop is CASSLAGEMNTQYF. CDR3 coding DNA: TGCGCCAGCAGCTTGGCCGGTGAGATGAATACGCAGTATTTT.

Concerning this clonotype itself: An end of the junction does not agree with germline; a read error may underlie this. This chain connects TRBV7-9 to TRBJ1-2; no clear D. In germline, CDR1 is SEHNR, CDR2 FQNEAQ (reference sequence). This CDR3 is 15 amino acids long. The CDR3, as DNA: TGTGCCAACAGCCCCGACCTCGGGCCACCTATTGGCTACACCTTC. Protein: CANSPDLGPPIGYTF.